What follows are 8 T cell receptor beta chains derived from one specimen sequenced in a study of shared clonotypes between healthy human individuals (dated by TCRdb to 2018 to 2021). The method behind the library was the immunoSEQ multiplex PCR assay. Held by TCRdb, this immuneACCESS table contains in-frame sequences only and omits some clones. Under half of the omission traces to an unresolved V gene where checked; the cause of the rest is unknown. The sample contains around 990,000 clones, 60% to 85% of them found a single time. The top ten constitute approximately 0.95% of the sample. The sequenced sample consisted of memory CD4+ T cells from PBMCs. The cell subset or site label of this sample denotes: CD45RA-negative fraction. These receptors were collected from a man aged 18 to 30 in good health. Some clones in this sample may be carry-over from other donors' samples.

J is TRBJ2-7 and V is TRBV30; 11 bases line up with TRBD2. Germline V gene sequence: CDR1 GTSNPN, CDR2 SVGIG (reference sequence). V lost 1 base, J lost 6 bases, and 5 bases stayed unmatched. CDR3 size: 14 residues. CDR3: CAWSGLAGGGEQYF. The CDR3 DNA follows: TGTGCCTGGAGTGGGTTAGCGGGAGGGGGCGAGCAGTACTTC. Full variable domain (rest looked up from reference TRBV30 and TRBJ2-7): SQTIHQWPATLVQPVGSPLSLECTVEGTSNPNLYWYRQAAGRGLQLLFYSVGIGQISSEVPQNLSASRPQDRQFILSSKKLLLSDSGFYLCAWSGLAGGGEQYFGPGTRLTVT.

CDR3 loop: CASSFSLGAGTPTYEQYF. The CDR3 region has the DNA TGTGCCAGCAGCTTCTCTTTGGGGGCAGGGACACCGACCTACGAGCAGTACTTC. The rearrangement joins TRBV11-2 to TRBJ2-7; TRBD1 might be the D (6 bases). The germline CDR1 and CDR2 sequences are SGHAT and FQNNGV. The CDR3 runs to 18 residues. V dropped 3 bases and J dropped 2 bases, with 23 bases sitting between them.

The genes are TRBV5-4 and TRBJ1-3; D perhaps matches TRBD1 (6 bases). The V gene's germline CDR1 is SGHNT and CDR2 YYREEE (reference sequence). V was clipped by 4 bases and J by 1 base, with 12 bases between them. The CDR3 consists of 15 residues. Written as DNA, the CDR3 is TGTGCCAGCAGCAGGGACAATCCGTCTGGAAACACCATATATTTT. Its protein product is CASSRDNPSGNTIYF.

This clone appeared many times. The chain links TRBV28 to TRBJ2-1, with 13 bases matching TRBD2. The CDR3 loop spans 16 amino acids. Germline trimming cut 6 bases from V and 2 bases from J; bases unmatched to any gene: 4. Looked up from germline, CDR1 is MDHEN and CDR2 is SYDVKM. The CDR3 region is CASRRGTSGTYNEQFF. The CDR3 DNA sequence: TGTGCCAGCAGGCGGGGGACTAGCGGGACCTACAATGAGCAGTTCTTC.

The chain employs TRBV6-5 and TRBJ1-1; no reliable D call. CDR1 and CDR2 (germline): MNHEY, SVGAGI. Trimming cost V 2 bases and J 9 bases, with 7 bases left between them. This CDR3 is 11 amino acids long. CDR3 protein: CASSYAGQAFF. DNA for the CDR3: TGTGCCAGCAGTTACGCAGGACAAGCTTTCTTT.

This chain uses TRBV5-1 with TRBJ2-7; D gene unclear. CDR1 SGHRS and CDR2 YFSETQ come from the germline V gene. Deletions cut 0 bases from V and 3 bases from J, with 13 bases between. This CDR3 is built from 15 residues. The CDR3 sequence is CASSLESGRSYEQYF. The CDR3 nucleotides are TGCGCCAGCAGCTTGGAGTCAGGAAGAAGCTACGAGCAGTACTTC.

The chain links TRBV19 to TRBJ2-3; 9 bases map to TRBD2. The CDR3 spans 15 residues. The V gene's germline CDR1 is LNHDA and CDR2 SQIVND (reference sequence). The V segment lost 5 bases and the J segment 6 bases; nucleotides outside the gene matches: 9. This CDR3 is CASSGLAGWVDTQYF. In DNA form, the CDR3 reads TGTGCCAGTAGTGGTCTAGCGGGATGGGTTGATACGCAGTATTTT.

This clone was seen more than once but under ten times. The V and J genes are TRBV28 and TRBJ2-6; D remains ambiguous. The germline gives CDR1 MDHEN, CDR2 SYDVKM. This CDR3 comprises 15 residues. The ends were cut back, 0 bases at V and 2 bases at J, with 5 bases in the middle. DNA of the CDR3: TGTGCCAGCAGTTTATGGGCGACTGGGGCCAACGTCCTGACTTTC. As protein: CASSLWATGANVLTF. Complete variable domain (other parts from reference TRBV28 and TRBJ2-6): DVKVTQSSRYLVKRTGEKVFLECVQDMDHENMFWYRQDPGLGLRLIYFSYDVKMKEKGDIPEGYSVSREKKERFSLILESASTNQTSMYLCASSLWATGANVLTFGAGSRLTVL.